The T cell receptor (beta chain) under discussion was sequenced for a study of blood T cell repertoires in COVID-19. The V gene's germline CDR1 is SGHRS and CDR2 YFSETQ. V lost 0 bases and J 9 bases, leaving 13 bases between the germline ends. The CDR3 loop spans 14 amino acids. Libraries were prepared by immunoSEQ multiplex PCR; TCRdb keeps only in-frame clonotypes and omits some of them. This sample has fewer than 250,000 clones, with approximately 86% found just once. This sequence was found in a woman in her sixties who had recovered from COVID-19. Sequencing was done on a sample of peripheral blood. The chain has TRBV5-1 and TRBJ1-5, with D uncertain. Here the CDR3 reads CASSLGEGRGPQHF. The CDR3 bases are TGCGCCAGCAGCTTGGGAGAGGGCCGGGGGCCCCAGCATTTT.